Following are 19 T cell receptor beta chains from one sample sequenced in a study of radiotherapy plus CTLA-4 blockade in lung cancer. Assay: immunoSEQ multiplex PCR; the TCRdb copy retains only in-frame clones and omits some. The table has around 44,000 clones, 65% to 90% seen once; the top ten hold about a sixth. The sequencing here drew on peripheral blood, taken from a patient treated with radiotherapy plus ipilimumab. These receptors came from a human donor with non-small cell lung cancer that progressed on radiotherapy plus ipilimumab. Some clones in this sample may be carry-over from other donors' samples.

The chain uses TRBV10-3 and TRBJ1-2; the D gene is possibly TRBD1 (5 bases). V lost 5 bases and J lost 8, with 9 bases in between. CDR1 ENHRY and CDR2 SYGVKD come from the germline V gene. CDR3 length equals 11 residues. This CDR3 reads CAISTGWGYTF. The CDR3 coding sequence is TGTGCCATCAGTACAGGATGGGGCTACACCTTC.

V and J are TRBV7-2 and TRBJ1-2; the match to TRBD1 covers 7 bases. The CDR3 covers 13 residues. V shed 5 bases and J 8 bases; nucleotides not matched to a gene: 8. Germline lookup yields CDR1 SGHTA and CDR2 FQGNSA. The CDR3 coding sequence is TGTGCCAGCAGCCTTCGGACGGACAGGGGCTACACCTTC. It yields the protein CASSLRTDRGYTF.

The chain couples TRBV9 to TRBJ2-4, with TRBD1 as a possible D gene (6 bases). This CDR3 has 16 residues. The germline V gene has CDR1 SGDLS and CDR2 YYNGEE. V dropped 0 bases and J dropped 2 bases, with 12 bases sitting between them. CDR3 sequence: CASSVGEGGSKNIQYF. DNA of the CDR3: TGTGCCAGCAGCGTAGGTGAAGGGGGTTCCAAAAACATTCAGTACTTC.

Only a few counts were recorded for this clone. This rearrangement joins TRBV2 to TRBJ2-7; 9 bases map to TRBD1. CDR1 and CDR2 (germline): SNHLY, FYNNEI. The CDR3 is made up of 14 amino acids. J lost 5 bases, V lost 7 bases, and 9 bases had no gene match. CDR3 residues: CASISGTGFDEQYF. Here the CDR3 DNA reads TGTGCCAGCATCTCCGGGACAGGGTTCGACGAGCAGTACTTC.

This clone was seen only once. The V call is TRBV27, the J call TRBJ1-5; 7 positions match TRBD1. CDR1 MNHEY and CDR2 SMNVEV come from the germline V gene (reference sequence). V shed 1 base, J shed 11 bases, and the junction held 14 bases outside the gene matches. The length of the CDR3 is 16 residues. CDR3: CASSLYPGQDPGAQHF. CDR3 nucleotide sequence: TGTGCCAGCAGTTTATACCCCGGACAGGACCCTGGGGCCCAGCATTTT.

The CDR3 here is CASSEGGGSYEQYF. In DNA, the CDR3 is TGTGCCAGTAGTGAAGGGGGCGGCTCCTACGAGCAGTACTTC. The chain is built from TRBV19 and TRBJ2-7, with 7 bases matching TRBD1. The CDR3 is 14 amino acids. Germline V gives CDR1 LNHDA, CDR2 SQIVND (reference sequence). V dropped 5 bases and J dropped 0; count of bases not matched to a gene: 4.

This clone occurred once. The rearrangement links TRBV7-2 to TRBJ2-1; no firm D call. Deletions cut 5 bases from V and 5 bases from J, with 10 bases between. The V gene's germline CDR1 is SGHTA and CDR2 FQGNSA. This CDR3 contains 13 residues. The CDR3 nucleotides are TGTGCCAGCAGCCGTAATAGAGACAATGAGCAGTTCTTC. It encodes CASSRNRDNEQFF.

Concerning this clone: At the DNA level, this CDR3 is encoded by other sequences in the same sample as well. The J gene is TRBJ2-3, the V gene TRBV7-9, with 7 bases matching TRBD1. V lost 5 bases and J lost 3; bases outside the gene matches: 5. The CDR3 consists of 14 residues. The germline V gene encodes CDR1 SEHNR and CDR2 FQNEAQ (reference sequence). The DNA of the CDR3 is TGTGCCAGCAGCCCCTGGACAGGAACAGATACGCAGTATTTT. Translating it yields CASSPWTGTDTQYF.

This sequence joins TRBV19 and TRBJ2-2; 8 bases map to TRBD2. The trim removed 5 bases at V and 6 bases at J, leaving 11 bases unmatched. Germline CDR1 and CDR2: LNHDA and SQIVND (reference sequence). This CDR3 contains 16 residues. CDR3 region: CASSLRSGSGAGELFF. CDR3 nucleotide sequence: TGTGCCAGTAGTCTAAGAAGCGGGAGTGGTGCCGGGGAGCTGTTTTTT.

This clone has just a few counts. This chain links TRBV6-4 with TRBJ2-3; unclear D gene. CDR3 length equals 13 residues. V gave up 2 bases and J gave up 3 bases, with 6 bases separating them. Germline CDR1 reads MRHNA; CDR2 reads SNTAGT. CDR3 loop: CASSDAVTDTQYF. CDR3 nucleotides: TGTGCCAGCAGTGACGCGGTGACAGATACGCAGTATTTT.

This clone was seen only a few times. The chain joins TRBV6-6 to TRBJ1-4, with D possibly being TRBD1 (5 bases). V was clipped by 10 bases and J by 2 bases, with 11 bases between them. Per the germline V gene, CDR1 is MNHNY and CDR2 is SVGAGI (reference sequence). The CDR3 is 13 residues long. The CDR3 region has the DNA TGTGCCACACAATCAGGGACTAATGAAAAACTGTTTTTT. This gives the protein CATQSGTNEKLFF.

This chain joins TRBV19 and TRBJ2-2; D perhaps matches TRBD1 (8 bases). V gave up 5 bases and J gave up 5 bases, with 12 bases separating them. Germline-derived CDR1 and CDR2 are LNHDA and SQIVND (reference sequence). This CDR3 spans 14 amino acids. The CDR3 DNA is TGTGCCAGTAGTCCACAGGGGGGGACCGGGGAGCTGTTTTTT. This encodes CASSPQGGTGELFF.

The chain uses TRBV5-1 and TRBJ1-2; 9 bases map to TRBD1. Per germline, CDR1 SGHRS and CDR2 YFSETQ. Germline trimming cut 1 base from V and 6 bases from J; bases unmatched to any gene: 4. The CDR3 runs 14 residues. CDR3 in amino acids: CASSLLDRGHGYTF. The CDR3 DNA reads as TGCGCCAGCAGCTTGTTGGACAGGGGTCATGGCTACACCTTC. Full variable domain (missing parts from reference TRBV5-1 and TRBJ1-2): KAGVTQTPRYLIKTRGQQVTLSCSPISGHRSVSWYQQTPGQGLQFLFEYFSETQRNKGNFPGRFSGRQFSNSRSEMNVSTLELGDSALYLCASSLLDRGHGYTFGSGTRLTVV.

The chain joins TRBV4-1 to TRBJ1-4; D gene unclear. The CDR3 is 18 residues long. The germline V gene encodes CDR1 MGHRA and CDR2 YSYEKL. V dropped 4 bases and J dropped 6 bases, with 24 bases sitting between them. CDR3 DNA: TGCGCCAGCAGCCCTCGCGGGGTGGCGATCGGTGGAGATGAAAAACTGTTTTTT. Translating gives CASSPRGVAIGGDEKLFF.

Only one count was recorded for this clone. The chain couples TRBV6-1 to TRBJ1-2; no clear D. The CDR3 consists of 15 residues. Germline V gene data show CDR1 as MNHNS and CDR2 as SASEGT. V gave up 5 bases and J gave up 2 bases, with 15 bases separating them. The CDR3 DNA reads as TGTGCCAGCAGTTTTGTGGGCAGATCAAACTATGGCTACACCTTC. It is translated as CASSFVGRSNYGYTF.

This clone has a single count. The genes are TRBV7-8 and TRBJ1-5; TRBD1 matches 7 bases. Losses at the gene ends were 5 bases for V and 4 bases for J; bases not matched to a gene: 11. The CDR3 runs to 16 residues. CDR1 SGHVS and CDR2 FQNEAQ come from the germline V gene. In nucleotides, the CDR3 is TGTGCCAGCAGCGCCCGATTGACAGGGACTAATCAGCCCCAGCATTTT. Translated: CASSARLTGTNQPQHF.

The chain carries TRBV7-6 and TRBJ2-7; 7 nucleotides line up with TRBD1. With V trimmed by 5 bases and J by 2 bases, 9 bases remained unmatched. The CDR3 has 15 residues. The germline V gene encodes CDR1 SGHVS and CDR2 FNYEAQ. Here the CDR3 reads CASSQSPTGTYEQYF. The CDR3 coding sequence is TGTGCCAGCAGCCAATCTCCGACAGGGACCTACGAGCAGTACTTC.

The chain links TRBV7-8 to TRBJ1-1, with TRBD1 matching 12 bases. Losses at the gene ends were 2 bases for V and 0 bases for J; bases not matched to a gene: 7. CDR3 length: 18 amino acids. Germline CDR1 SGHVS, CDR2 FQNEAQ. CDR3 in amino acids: CASSLPGTGGGLNTEAFF. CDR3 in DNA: TGTGCCAGCAGCTTACCTGGGACAGGGGGCGGGTTGAACACTGAAGCTTTCTTT.

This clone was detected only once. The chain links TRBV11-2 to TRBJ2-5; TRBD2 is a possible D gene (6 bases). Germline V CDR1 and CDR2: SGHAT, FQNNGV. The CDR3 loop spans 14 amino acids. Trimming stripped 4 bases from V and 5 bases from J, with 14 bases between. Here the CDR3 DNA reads TGTGCCAGCAGCTCCCGGGACTTAGCGGAGACCCAGTACTTC. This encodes CASSSRDLAETQYF. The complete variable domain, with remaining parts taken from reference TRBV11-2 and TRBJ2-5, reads EAGVAQSPRYKIIEKRQSVAFWCNPISGHATLYWYQQILGQGPKLLIQFQNNGVVDDSQLPKDRFSAERLKGVDSTLKIQPAKLEDSAVYLCASSSRDLAETQYFGPGTRLLVL.